This T cell receptor beta chain was obtained from a study of T cell responses to AZD1222 COVID-19 vaccine. Repertoires were generated with immunoSEQ multiplex PCR, while TCRdb's copy carries only in-frame clones and drops some. There are about 140,000 clones in the sample; around 90% occur only once, and approximately 3.5% lies in the top ten. Findings of the study overall: White British donors predominated, females outnumbered males, and clonal diversity was possibly underestimated.

CDR3 length: 15 residues. Germline V gene lookup returns CDR1 MDHEN and CDR2 SYDVKM. V lost 3 bases to trimming and J lost 1 base, with 10 bases between them. Turning to this clone: The antigen is undetermined.

This clonotype originated in an adult in good health. The V call is TRBV28, the J call TRBJ1-3; D gene uncertain. Sequencing was performed on peripheral blood, taken on day 0 of AZD1222 vaccination. The DNA for the CDR3 is TGTGCCAGCAGTTTGGGTGTAGGATCTGGAAACACCATATATTTT. It is translated as CASSLGVGSGNTIYF.